This T cell receptor beta chain derives from a study of early T cells in non-severe SARS-CoV-2 infection. Unique molecular identifiers tagged individual cDNA molecules. TCRdb itself ran the 5' RACE reads through MiXCR, one entry per CDR3 protein. The profile shows about 60,000 distinct CDR3 sequences, 10% to 15% of them singletons. This clonotype appeared a few times. The origin of this receptor is an adult who was a healthcare worker with PCR-confirmed SARS-CoV-2 infection or an uninfected control (not recorded which). The sequencing input was whole blood.

This chain's CDR3 is CSVKDPWNTEAFF. The CDR3 DNA sequence: TGCAGCGTTAAGGACCCCTGGAACACTGAAGCTTTCTTT. The chain joins TRBV29-1 to TRBJ1-1; no clear D gene. Trimming pared 5 bases from V and 1 base from J, leaving 11 bases between. Germline V lookup: CDR1 SQVTM, CDR2 ANQGSEA. The CDR3 extends over 13 amino acids.